The clone carrying this TCR beta chain turned up a few times. The antigen is undetermined. The source of the sample is a study of CD8 T cells in ankylosing spondylitis. General observations from the study: Disease-linked clones reportedly concentrated significantly in matched ankylosing spondylitis synovial fluid.

TCRdb reprocessed the 5' RACE reads via MiXCR and lists one record per CDR3 protein. The sample consists of tens of thousands of distinct CDR3 sequences, around 30% of them appearing once. After removal of 6 bases from V and 4 bases from J, the junction contained 6 bases not matched to a gene. The CDR3 totals 15 residues. The V call is TRBV12-3 or TRBV12-4, the J call TRBJ2-5; 12 nucleotides agree with TRBD2. This clonotype was sampled from a male donor with ankylosing spondylitis or in good health (not recorded which). The sample taken for sequencing was blood, either unsorted or a sorted T cell fraction (not recorded which). The CDR3 loop is CASRMTSGRGETQYF. CDR3 in DNA: TGTGCCAGCAGGATGACTAGCGGGAGAGGAGAGACCCAGTACTTC.